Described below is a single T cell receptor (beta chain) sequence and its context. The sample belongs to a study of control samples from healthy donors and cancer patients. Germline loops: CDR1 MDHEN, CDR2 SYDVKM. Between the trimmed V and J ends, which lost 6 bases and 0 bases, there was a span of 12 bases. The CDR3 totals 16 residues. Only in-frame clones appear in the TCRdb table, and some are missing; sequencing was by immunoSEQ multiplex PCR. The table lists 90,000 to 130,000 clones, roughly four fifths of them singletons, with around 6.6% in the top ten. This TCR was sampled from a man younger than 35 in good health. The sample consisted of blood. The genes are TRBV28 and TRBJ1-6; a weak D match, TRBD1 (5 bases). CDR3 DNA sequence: TGTGCCAGCAGAAGAGGACATCGCTCCTATAATTCACCCCTCCACTTT. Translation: CASRRGHRSYNSPLHF.